Listed below are T cell receptor beta chains from one sample, sequenced in a study of shared clonotypes between healthy human individuals. The table came from immunoSEQ multiplex PCR; TCRdb's copy has only in-frame clones and leaves some out. The profile shows about 2 million clones, less than 95% of them singletons. The sample comprised naive CD8+ T cells sorted from blood. Every receptor here comes from a man aged 18-30 years in good health. The CDR3 runs from the conserved cysteine through the conserved F or W. The order of the fields is CDR3 DNA, CDR3 protein, D gene, V gene, CDR3 length, clone size, J gene. D genes are given only for firm matches. A clone size is listed for some rows: how often the clone was seen (once, few, many), or a class if it is expanded.

TGTGCCAGCAGCTTGCGACAGGCGTACGAGCAGTACTTC | CASSLRQAYEQYF | - | TRBV11-1 | 13 | - | TRBJ2-7
TGTGCCAGCAGCTTGGTACCGGCGGATTCACCCCTCCACTTT | CASSLVPADSPLHF | - | TRBV11-2 | 14 | - | TRBJ1-6
TGTGCCAGCAGCCTAGCGGGAGCGCCCTACGAGCAGTACTTC | CASSLAGAPYEQYF | TRBD2 | TRBV13 | 14 | - | TRBJ2-7
TGTGCCAGCAGCCTATTAGGGACTGAAGAGACCCAGTACTTC | CASSLLGTEETQYF | - | TRBV5-4 | 14 | - | TRBJ2-5
TGTGCCAGCAGCCGCAGGGGGCTGGACACAGATACGCAGTATTTT | CASSRRGLDTDTQYF | TRBD1 | TRBV9 | 15 | - | TRBJ2-3
TGCGCCAGCAGGAAGACGGCTAGCGGGACCACAGATACGCAGTATTTT | CASRKTASGTTDTQYF | TRBD2 | TRBV5-1 | 16 | - | TRBJ2-3
TGTGCCATCAGTGACAGGACAGCAATTCTAACTAGAGGCTACACCTTC | CAISDRTAILTRGYTF | - | TRBV10-3 | 16 | - | TRBJ1-2
TGTGCTAGTGGTTTGGCAGCCGGGGAGCTGTTTTTT | CASGLAAGELFF | - | TRBV12-5 | 12 | once | TRBJ2-2
TGTGCCATCAGTGAACTACAGGGGTATCGGACTGAAGCTTTCTTT | CAISELQGYRTEAFF | TRBD1 | TRBV10-3 | 15 | once | TRBJ1-1
TGTGCTAGCAGCTACGGACTCCTCTACGAGCAGTACTTC | CASSYGLLYEQYF | - | TRBV7-7 | 13 | - | TRBJ2-7